These T cell receptor beta chains were read from a single sample in a study of cytomegalovirus exposure and HLA in healthy donors. Libraries were prepared by immunoSEQ multiplex PCR; TCRdb keeps only in-frame clonotypes and omits some of them. The sample has 140,000 to 150,000 clones, approximately 68% seen once; the top ten hold approximately 2.1%. Material for sequencing was PBMCs. These receptors originate from a middle-aged man in good health and CMV-seronegative. CDR3s include the opening cysteine and the closing phenylalanine or tryptophan. Each record gives: CDR3 protein, CDR3 DNA, clone size, V gene, J gene, D gene. A D gene is named only where the DNA matches it firmly. The size of a clone is reported for some rows only, either as once, few or many, or as a class for expanded clones.

CDR3: CASSPRQGASTGELFF
DNA: TGTGCCAGCAGCCCCCGACAGGGGGCGTCGACCGGGGAGCTGTTTTTT
size: NA
V: TRBV7-2
J: TRBJ2-2
D: TRBD1

CDR3: CASSSRTGRESPLHF
DNA: TGTGCCAGCAGTTCTCGGACAGGGAGGGAATCACCCCTCCACTTT
size: NA
V: TRBV28
J: TRBJ1-6
D: TRBD1

CDR3: CASSHPGVSGNTIYF
DNA: TGCGCCAGCAGCCACCCAGGGGTCTCTGGAAACACCATATATTTT
size: NA
V: TRBV4-1
J: TRBJ1-3
D: NA

CDR3: CASSLDQNYEQYF
DNA: TGTGCCAGCAGCTTGGATCAGAATTACGAGCAGTACTTC
size: NA
V: TRBV5-5
J: TRBJ2-7
D: NA

CDR3: CASSFLGLAGGDQETQYF
DNA: TGTGCCAGCAGCTTCCTGGGACTAGCTGGGGGGGACCAAGAGACCCAGTACTTC
size: NA
V: TRBV11-2
J: TRBJ2-5
D: TRBD2

CDR3: CASSTGGPSNQPQNF
DNA: TGTGCCAGCAGCACAGGAGGGCCTAGCAATCAGCCCCAGAATTTT
size: NA
V: TRBV5-6
J: TRBJ1-5
D: NA

CDR3: CASSPPSVGAGYGYTF
DNA: TGTGCCAGCTCACCACCGTCAGTGGGGGCTGGCTATGGCTACACCTTC
size: NA
V: TRBV18
J: TRBJ1-2
D: NA

CDR3: CASSLGLARDEQYF
DNA: TGCGCCAGCAGCTTGGGGCTAGCGAGGGACGAGCAGTACTTC
size: NA
V: TRBV5-1
J: TRBJ2-7
D: NA

CDR3: CASSSAMGLAAGELFF
DNA: TGTGCCAGCAGCTCGGCCATGGGACTAGCGGCCGGGGAGCTGTTTTTT
size: NA
V: TRBV13
J: TRBJ2-2
D: TRBD2

CDR3: CASSLAGNQPQHF
DNA: TGTGCCAGCAGCTTGGCCGGGAATCAGCCCCAGCATTTT
size: NA
V: TRBV5-4
J: TRBJ1-5
D: NA

CDR3: CASSPQGGREVPYEQYF
DNA: TGTGCCAGCAGCCCCCAGGGGGGCAGGGAGGTACCCTACGAGCAGTACTTC
size: once
V: TRBV9
J: TRBJ2-7
D: NA

CDR3: CATSRDLVGQGNEKLFF
DNA: TGTGCCACCAGCAGAGATCTGGTAGGACAGGGCAATGAAAAACTGTTTTTT
size: NA
V: TRBV15
J: TRBJ1-4
D: TRBD1

CDR3: CSVEPRVVLADTQYF
DNA: TGCAGCGTCGAACCCCGGGTGGTCCTGGCTGATACGCAGTATTTT
size: NA
V: TRBV29-1
J: TRBJ2-3
D: NA